Listed below are T cell receptor beta chains from one sample, sequenced in a study of metastatic and nonmetastatic thyroid tumors. TCRdb re-called clones via MiXCR from the PCR reads. The data show approximately 20,000 clones, approximately 35% seen once. Sequenced: tumor tissue. These receptors originate from a male donor with papillary thyroid cancer or a benign thyroid nodule (not recorded which). Some clones in this sample may be carry-over from other donors' samples. CDR3s include the opening cysteine and the closing phenylalanine or tryptophan. A D gene is named only where the DNA matches it firmly. Where a row states a size, it is once, few, many or the class of an expanded clone; other rows omit it.

J gene: TRBJ2-1
V gene: TRBV19
clone size: medium-sized
D gene: TRBD1
CDR3 DNA: TGTGCCAGTAGTATAGATCGGGGGACAGGGGCCTACAATGAGCAGTTCTTC
CDR3 protein: CASSIDRGTGAYNEQFF

J gene: TRBJ1-2
V gene: TRBV2
clone size: -
D gene: -
CDR3 DNA: TGTGCCTTCAGGGAGGGGGGCTACACCTTC
CDR3 protein: CAFREGGYTF

J gene: TRBJ2-7
V gene: TRBV28
clone size: -
D gene: -
CDR3 DNA: TGTGCCAGTAGTTTATTTCAGGGAGATGGTTACGAGCAGTACTTC
CDR3 protein: CASSLFQGDGYEQYF

J gene: TRBJ2-7
V gene: TRBV12-3/TRBV12-4
clone size: few
D gene: TRBD1
CDR3 DNA: TGTGCCAGCAGTTCGGGACAGTCCAGAGCCGACGAGCAGTACTTC
CDR3 protein: CASSSGQSRADEQYF

J gene: TRBJ1-3
V gene: TRBV19
clone size: -
D gene: -
CDR3 DNA: TGTGCCAGTAGGACTCGACAGGCGGGAAACACCATATATTTT
CDR3 protein: CASRTRQAGNTIYF

J gene: TRBJ2-1
V gene: TRBV20-1
clone size: few
D gene: TRBD2
CDR3 DNA: TGCAGTGCTGCTGCCCGACTAGCGGGAGGCAATGAGCAGTTCTTC
CDR3 protein: CSAAARLAGGNEQFF

J gene: TRBJ2-7
V gene: TRBV6-6
clone size: -
D gene: -
CDR3 DNA: TGTGCCAGCAGTTACGGTGTACCCTACGAGCAGTACTTC
CDR3 protein: CASSYGVPYEQYF

J gene: TRBJ1-2
V gene: TRBV12-3/TRBV12-4
clone size: -
D gene: -
CDR3 DNA: TGTGCCAGCAGGTGGTACTTCATCTATGGCTACACCTTC
CDR3 protein: CASRWYFIYGYTF

J gene: TRBJ2-7
V gene: TRBV11-2
clone size: -
D gene: -
CDR3 DNA: TGTGCCAGCAGTTCCGGCTCAGGGACGTACGAGCAGTACTTC
CDR3 protein: CASSSGSGTYEQYF

J gene: TRBJ1-1
V gene: TRBV5-1
clone size: -
D gene: -
CDR3 DNA: TGCGCCAGCAGCTTGGATTTGGACCCGAACACTGAAGCTTTCTTT
CDR3 protein: CASSLDLDPNTEAFF

J gene: TRBJ2-3
V gene: TRBV30
clone size: -
D gene: -
CDR3 DNA: TGTGCCTTCTGGAGGCCGGGGGAAGATACGCAGTATTTT
CDR3 protein: CAFWRPGEDTQYF

J gene: TRBJ1-6
V gene: TRBV7-2
clone size: -
D gene: -
CDR3 DNA: TGTGCCAGCAGCTCCTTCGGGGCACCCCTCCACTTT
CDR3 protein: CASSSFGAPLHF

J gene: TRBJ1-2
V gene: TRBV5-4
clone size: -
D gene: -
CDR3 DNA: TGTGCCAGCAACGCGACGGTAAATATTATTAACTACACCTTC
CDR3 protein: CASNATVNIINYTF

J gene: TRBJ2-3
V gene: TRBV7-9
clone size: many
D gene: -
CDR3 DNA: TGTGCCAGCAGCTTATTCCTTGCTTCCTCGGATACGCAGTATTTT
CDR3 protein: CASSLFLASSDTQYF

J gene: TRBJ2-3
V gene: TRBV6-1
clone size: many
D gene: TRBD1
CDR3 DNA: TGTGCCAGCAGTGAAATGAGGGGGACAGGGGGCGCAGATACGCAGTATTTT
CDR3 protein: CASSEMRGTGGADTQYF

J gene: TRBJ2-7
V gene: TRBV7-2
clone size: -
D gene: -
CDR3 DNA: TGTGCCAGCAGCTTAGTTCCGGATACCTACGAGCAGTACTTC
CDR3 protein: CASSLVPDTYEQYF

J gene: TRBJ1-5
V gene: TRBV20-1
clone size: -
D gene: TRBD1
CDR3 DNA: TGCAGTGCTATTACAGGGGCTGGCAATCAGCCCCAGCATTTT
CDR3 protein: CSAITGAGNQPQHF

J gene: TRBJ1-2
V gene: TRBV29-1
clone size: many
D gene: TRBD1
CDR3 DNA: TGCAGCGTGCCTAAGAGGGACAGGGATGGGTATGGCTACACCTTC
CDR3 protein: CSVPKRDRDGYGYTF

J gene: TRBJ1-2
V gene: TRBV28
clone size: medium-sized
D gene: -
CDR3 DNA: TGTGCCAGCAGTACAACAGGGATGTGGGACTATGGCTACACCTTC
CDR3 protein: CASSTTGMWDYGYTF